Below, 23 T cell receptor beta chains from the same sample are listed, as sequenced in a study of shared clonotypes between healthy human individuals. Clones were sequenced by immunoSEQ multiplex PCR, and TCRdb holds only the in-frame ones, with some missing. The table includes approximately 2,000,000 clones, roughly 92% detected once. Sequencing used naive CD4+ T cells from PBMCs. The subset here: CD45RA+ positively selected. All receptors come from a man in his late teens or twenties in good health. Some clones in this sample may be carry-over from other donors' samples.

The genes are TRBV13 and TRBJ1-2; tentative D call: TRBD1 (5 bases). From germline, CDR1 is PRHDT and CDR2 FYEKMQ (reference sequence). CDR3 size: 14 residues. Deletions cut 3 bases from V and 3 bases from J, with 11 bases between. The CDR3 coding sequence is TGTGCCAGCAGCTTTTTATTCAGGGACTATGGCTACACCTTC. Translation gives CASSFLFRDYGYTF.

The table lists this clone with a count of one. The V and J genes are TRBV4-1 and TRBJ2-5; D gene ambiguous. V was cut by 4 bases and J by 0 bases, with 9 bases left in between. Looked up from germline, CDR1 is MGHRA and CDR2 is YSYEKL. The CDR3 is 14 residues long. CDR3 nucleotide sequence: TGCGCCAGCAGCCCCCAGGCGTACCAAGAGACCCAGTACTTC. The encoded protein is CASSPQAYQETQYF.

This clone was seen a few times. The chain links TRBV11-2 to TRBJ1-1; D uncertain. This CDR3 is 12 amino acids long. Germline V CDR1 and CDR2: SGHAT, FQNNGV. The germline V and J ends were trimmed by 5 bases and 5 bases, with 9 bases remaining between them. CDR3 protein: CASSLGRTEAFF. DNA for the CDR3: TGTGCCAGCAGCCTTGGACGGACTGAAGCTTTCTTT.

This clone was detected a few times. J is TRBJ1-3 and V is TRBV10-3; perhaps TRBD1 as D (6 bases). The CDR3 covers 14 residues. V was clipped by 6 bases and J by 3 bases, with 12 bases between them. From germline, CDR1 is ENHRY and CDR2 SYGVKD. The DNA of the CDR3 is TGTGCCATCAGGGAACAGGGTGTTGGAAACACCATATATTTT. Its translation is CAIREQGVGNTIYF.

This clone was detected once. The chain couples TRBV27 to TRBJ1-6; D possibly corresponds to TRBD1 (5 bases). Trimming took off 9 bases at V and 8 bases at J, with 11 bases between the two ends. The CDR3 is made up of 12 amino acids. Germline V gives CDR1 MNHEY, CDR2 SMNVEV (reference sequence). The chain's CDR3 is CARQDQDSPLHF. CDR3 DNA: TGTGCCAGACAGGATCAGGATTCACCCCTCCACTTT.

V and J are TRBV21-1 and TRBJ1-5; TRBD1 reflects the table's D call only, with no check against the DNA. TRBV21-1 is an annotated pseudogene. CDR3 length: 17 amino acids. The CDR3: CASSKGDRGNGNQPQHF. The CDR3 DNA sequence: TGTGCCAGCAGCAAAGGGGACAGGGGGAATGGCAATCAGCCCCAGCATTTT.

This clone was detected once. This chain joins TRBV21-1 and TRBJ2-3; TRBD2, the table's D call, lacks a check against the DNA. TRBV21-1 is classified as a pseudogene. The CDR3 consists of 14 residues. CDR3 nucleotide sequence: TGTGCCAGCAGCAGCGGACTAGAGACAGATACGCAGTATTTT. Translating it yields CASSSGLETDTQYF.

The chain couples TRBV5-1 to TRBJ2-2; TRBD2 might be the D (6 bases). Germline-derived CDR1 and CDR2 are SGHRS and YFSETQ. Trimming left V 0 bases short and J 2 bases short, with 8 bases between. CDR3 length: 15 amino acids. The CDR3 nucleotides are TGCGCCAGCAGCTTGGGGGACTTCAACACCGGGGAGCTGTTTTTT. It is translated as CASSLGDFNTGELFF.

This rearrangement joins TRBV27 to TRBJ2-7, with 12 bases identical to TRBD1. The length of the CDR3 is 15 residues. The ends lost 5 bases at V and 5 bases at J; junction bases unmatched: 7. Germline lookup yields CDR1 MNHEY and CDR2 SMNVEV (reference sequence). The CDR3 region is CASSRGTGGGNEQYF. CDR3 DNA: TGTGCCAGCAGTCGGGGGACAGGGGGCGGGAACGAGCAGTACTTC.

V is TRBV7-6 and J is TRBJ2-3; D is uncertain. From germline, CDR1 is SGHVS and CDR2 FNYEAQ. The CDR3 totals 15 residues. The V end was cut by 2 bases, the J end by 0 bases, with 9 bases between. The CDR3 sequence: CASSLNAVSTDTQYF. Written as DNA, the CDR3 is TGTGCCAGCAGCTTAAATGCAGTCAGCACAGATACGCAGTATTTT. The full variable domain, completed using reference TRBV7-6 and TRBJ2-3, is GAGVSQSPRYKVTKRGQDVALRCDPISGHVSLYWYRQALGQGPEFLTYFNYEAQQDKSGLPNDRFSAERPEGSISTLTIQRTEQRDSAMYRCASSLNAVSTDTQYFGPGTRLTVL.

This chain links TRBV5-4 with TRBJ2-1; TRBD2 matches at 13 bases. V lost 4 bases, J lost 5 bases, and 3 bases stayed unmatched. This CDR3 comprises 15 residues. Germline V CDR1 and CDR2: SGHNT, YYREEE (reference sequence). The CDR3 DNA reads TGTGCCAGCAGCCGACTAGCGGGGGGCCACAATGAGCAGTTCTTC. It codes for CASSRLAGGHNEQFF.

The chain recombines TRBV10-3 with TRBJ1-1; TRBD1 might be the D (6 bases). The CDR3 is 15 amino acids. CDR1 is ENHRY and CDR2 is SYGVKD in the germline V gene. V was clipped by 3 bases and J by 0 bases, with 11 bases between them. CDR3 amino acids: CAISDRDTLNTEAFF. DNA for the CDR3: TGTGCCATCAGTGACCGGGACACCTTGAACACTGAAGCTTTCTTT.

The chain joins TRBV6-1 to TRBJ2-5; possibly TRBD1 for D (5 bases). The V gene's germline CDR1 is MNHNS and CDR2 SASEGT. This CDR3 has 16 residues. V was trimmed by 2 bases and J by 5 bases, leaving 18 bases between them. The CDR3 nucleotides are TGTGCCAGCAGTGAACCGGGTGACTTTAGACAGGAGACCCAGTACTTC. Residues: CASSEPGDFRQETQYF.

This clone appeared a single time. The DNA is omitted, as the CDR3 cannot be located on it reliably, and the CDR3 follows TCRdb's listing. The rearrangement uses TRBV6-6 and TRBJ1-1; TRBD1 is the table's D call, not checked against the DNA. The CDR3 sequence runs 14 residues, both termini included. Per the germline V gene, CDR1 is MNHNY and CDR2 is SVGAGI (reference sequence). The CDR3 sequence: CASSSSTGNTEAFF.

The chain employs TRBV5-1 and TRBJ2-7; D is perhaps TRBD1 (5 bases). Germline values: CDR1 SGHRS, CDR2 YFSETQ. This CDR3 is 12 amino acids long. Trimming removed 4 bases at V and 6 bases at J, with 11 bases between. DNA for the CDR3: TGCGCCAGCAGCCTGGCAGGGCCCGAGCAGTACTTC. Amino acids: CASSLAGPEQYF.

This clone was seen a few times. The chain carries TRBV28 and TRBJ1-1; D is undetermined. V shed 3 bases and J shed 4 bases, with 15 bases lying between them. Germline-derived CDR1 and CDR2 are MDHEN and SYDVKM. CDR3 size: 15 residues. As DNA, the CDR3 is TGTGCCAGCAGTTTTTTGGCGTCGGGCCGCACTGAAGCTTTCTTT. Translated: CASSFLASGRTEAFF.

This clone appeared once. CDR3 in amino acids: CASTIIGGVGYGYTF. The DNA of the CDR3 is TGTGCCAGCACCATTATCGGTGGGGTTGGCTATGGCTACACCTTC. V is TRBV11-2 and J is TRBJ1-2; D gene uncertain. This CDR3 is 15 amino acids long. Germline CDR1 is SGHAT and CDR2 is FQNNGV. The V and J ends lost 7 bases and 4 bases respectively, with 19 bases between them.

This clone was counted once. The CDR3 DNA reads TGTGCCAGCAGCCCCGTTAGGGGCACAGATACGCAGTATTTT. Its protein is CASSPVRGTDTQYF. V and J are TRBV7-3 and TRBJ2-3; D uncertain. V gave up 5 bases and J gave up 1 base, with 10 bases separating them. The CDR3 spans 14 residues. Germline values: CDR1 SGHTA, CDR2 FQGTGA.

V usage is TRBV28 and J usage is TRBJ2-7; weak D call: TRBD1 (7 bases). The CDR3 runs to 14 residues. Trimming stripped 7 bases from V and 2 bases from J, with 15 bases between. Germline V CDR1 and CDR2: MDHEN, SYDVKM. This chain's CDR3 is CASTRGDKPYEQYF. The CDR3 nucleotides are TGTGCCAGCACCAGGGGGGACAAACCCTACGAGCAGTACTTC.

This CDR3 is CASSLLPGQGVTYEQYF. The CDR3 DNA reads as TGTGCCAGCAGTTTATTACCGGGACAGGGGGTTACCTACGAGCAGTACTTC. V gene TRBV28 combines with J gene TRBJ2-7, with TRBD1 identical over 11 bases. V dropped 1 base and J dropped 2; count of bases not matched to a gene: 7. This CDR3 is 17 amino acids long. Looked up from germline, CDR1 is MDHEN and CDR2 is SYDVKM.

This clone was seen only once. This chain links TRBV5-1 with TRBJ1-1; perhaps TRBD1 as D (5 bases). Per the germline V gene, CDR1 is SGHRS and CDR2 is YFSETQ. Trimming shortened V by 3 bases and J by 7 bases, and 16 bases separated the two germline ends. CDR3 length: 14 amino acids. CDR3 DNA: TGCGCCAGCAGCTCGACCGTCGTAACAGGTGAAGCTTTCTTT. Protein product: CASSSTVVTGEAFF.

The chain recombines TRBV5-1 with TRBJ2-5; 13 bases agree with TRBD2. J gave up 0 bases and V 5 bases, and 4 bases lay outside the gene matches. Germline loops: CDR1 SGHRS, CDR2 YFSETQ. The CDR3 consists of 16 residues. CDR3 amino acids: CASSPLAGGYQETQYF. The CDR3 DNA sequence: TGCGCCAGCAGTCCACTAGCGGGGGGGTACCAAGAGACCCAGTACTTC.

Only one count was recorded for this clone. This chain connects TRBV5-4 to TRBJ1-1, with D perhaps matching TRBD1 (5 bases). Per the germline V gene, CDR1 is SGHNT and CDR2 is YYREEE (reference sequence). V gave up 5 bases and J gave up 5 bases, with 22 bases separating them. The CDR3 length is 16 residues. The CDR3 is CASSPAGTLPGTEAFF. CDR3 nucleotide sequence: TGTGCCAGCAGTCCAGCGGGGACCCTCCCAGGGACTGAAGCTTTCTTT.